This T cell receptor (beta chain) was retrieved from a study of CD8+CD57+ T cells in acquired aplastic anemia. Across the whole study: Mean DNA quantity obtained from sorted CD4+ and CD8+ cells was 2.5 to 4 ug. The study's findings and limits: Overlap between patients and controls comprised twenty-nine CD8+ CDR3 sequences. Controls did not differ significantly from patients in CD8+ Simpson's diversity.

Remarks on this clonotype: What it recognizes is unknown.

According to the study, genomic DNA was the template for TCR beta VDJ and CDR3 profiling. TCRdb re-called the reads with MiXCR, one entry per CDR3 protein. The profile shows 150,000 to 200,000 distinct CDR3 sequences, less than 65% of them singletons. The receptor comes from a human donor with severe aplastic anemia or a healthy control (not recorded which). Sample: sorted CD4+, CD8+, or CD8+CD57+ T cells (not recorded which) from PBMCs.

CDR3 region: CASSPGQGASYEQYF. The CDR3 bases are TGTGCCAGCAGTCCCGGACAGGGAGCGTCCTACGAGCAGTACTTC. The rearrangement uses TRBV12-3 or TRBV12-4 and TRBJ2-7; 8 bases agree with TRBD1. After removal of 5 bases from V and 1 base from J, the junction contained 7 bases not matched to a gene. CDR3 length equals 15 residues.